This TCR beta chain originates from a study of response to subunit inactivated influenza vaccine. This clonotype appeared a few times. What it recognizes is unknown. Study-level points and caveats: T cells newly recruited by each seasonal influenza vaccination are few, the authors suggested.

Trimming took off 5 bases at V and 4 bases at J, with 15 bases between the two ends. The CDR3 runs to 14 residues. Looked up from germline, CDR1 is SGHVS and CDR2 is FQNEAQ. A single record per CDR3 protein comes from TCRdb applying MiXCR to the RT-PCR reads. The sample lists approximately 730,000 distinct CDR3 sequences; 11% to 15% were seen once. Here the sequenced sample was PBMCs from blood, taken 14 to 15 days before vaccination. This TCR was recovered from a man over 45 who received an inactivated influenza vaccine. V is TRBV7-8 and J is TRBJ2-7; D might be TRBD1 (6 bases). CDR3 amino acids: CASSQSTGKYEQYF. Here the CDR3 DNA reads TGTGCCAGCAGCCAGTCCACAGGGAAATACGAGCAGTACTTC.